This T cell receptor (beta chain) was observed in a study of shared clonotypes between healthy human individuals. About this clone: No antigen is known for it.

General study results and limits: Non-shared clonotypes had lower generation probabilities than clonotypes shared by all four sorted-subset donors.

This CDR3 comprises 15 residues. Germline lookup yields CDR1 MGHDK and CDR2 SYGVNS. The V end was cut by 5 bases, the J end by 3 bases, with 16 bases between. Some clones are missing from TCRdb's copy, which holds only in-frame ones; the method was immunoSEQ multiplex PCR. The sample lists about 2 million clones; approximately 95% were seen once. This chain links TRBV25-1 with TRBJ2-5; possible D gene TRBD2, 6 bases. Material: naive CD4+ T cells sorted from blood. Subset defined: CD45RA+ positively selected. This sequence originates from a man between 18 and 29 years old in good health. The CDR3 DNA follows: TGTGCCAGCAGTCCGACATCGGGGGAAAAAGAGACCCAGTACTTC. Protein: CASSPTSGEKETQYF. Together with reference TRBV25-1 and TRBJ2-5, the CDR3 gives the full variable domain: EADIYQTPRYLVIGTGKKITLECSQTMGHDKMYWYQQDPGMELHLIHYSYGVNSTEKGDLSSESTVSRIRTEHFPLTLESARPSHTSQYLCASSPTSGEKETQYFGPGTRLLVL.